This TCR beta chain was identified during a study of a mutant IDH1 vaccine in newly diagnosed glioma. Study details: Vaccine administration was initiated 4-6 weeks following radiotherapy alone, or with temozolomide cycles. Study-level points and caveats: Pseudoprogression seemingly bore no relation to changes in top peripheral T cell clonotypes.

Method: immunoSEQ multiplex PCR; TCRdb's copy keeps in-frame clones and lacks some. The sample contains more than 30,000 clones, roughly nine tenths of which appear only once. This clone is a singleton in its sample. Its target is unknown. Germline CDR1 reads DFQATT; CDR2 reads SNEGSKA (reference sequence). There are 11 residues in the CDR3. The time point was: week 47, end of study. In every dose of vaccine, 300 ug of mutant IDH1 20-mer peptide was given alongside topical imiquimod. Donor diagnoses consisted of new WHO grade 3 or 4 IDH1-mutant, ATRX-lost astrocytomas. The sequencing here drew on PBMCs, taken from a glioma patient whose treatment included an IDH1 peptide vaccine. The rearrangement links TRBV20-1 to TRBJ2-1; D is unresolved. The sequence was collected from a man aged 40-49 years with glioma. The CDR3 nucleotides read TGCAGCGCCAGGTATTTGAATGAGCAGTTCTTC. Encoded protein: CSARYLNEQFF.